This TCR beta chain was retrieved from a study of cytomegalovirus exposure and HLA in healthy donors. PCR was performed using 60 Vbeta and 13 Jbeta primers. Repertoires were generated with immunoSEQ multiplex PCR, while TCRdb's copy carries only in-frame clones and drops some. This repertoire includes under 150,000 clones. Overall study findings and caveats: TCR beta chains associated with HLA were, in a later analysis, more clonally expanded than equally common others.

Worth noting for this clone: Its antigen remains unidentified.

The germline V and J ends were trimmed by 2 bases and 7 bases, with 8 bases remaining between them. Germline lookup yields CDR1 SGHTA and CDR2 FQGTGA. The CDR3 has 12 residues. This receptor was taken from a woman between 55 and 75 years old in good health and CMV-seronegative. The gene calls are TRBV7-3 and TRBJ1-1, with no clear D. The sequenced sample was PBMCs. CDR3 residues: CASSLGGGEAFF. The CDR3 nucleotides are TGTGCCAGCAGCTTAGGAGGAGGTGAAGCTTTCTTT.